This T cell receptor (beta chain) was profiled in a study of cytomegalovirus exposure and HLA in healthy donors. Study in general: HLA-typed donors contributed about 85 million unique TCRs, which were held in an early data release. Among the roughly 400 donors who were genotyped, roughly 85% fell in the genetic ancestry cluster that is associated with self-reported Caucasian donors.

The sample holds a few counts of this clone. It was with 60 Vbeta and 13 Jbeta primers that the PCR ran. Generated by immunoSEQ multiplex PCR, the TCRdb table keeps only in-frame clones and is missing some. The sample holds about 160,000 clones, around four fifths seen once. The CDR3 is 14 residues long. V trimming: 7 bases; J trimming: 4 bases; junction bases outside the gene matches: 10. Germline V gives CDR1 LGHNT, CDR2 FRNRAP. This chain links TRBV12-5 with TRBJ2-7, with 7 bases matching TRBD2. The TCR was taken from a young man in good health and CMV-seropositive. Sequenced: PBMCs. The chain's CDR3 is CASARPGGVYEQYF. The CDR3 coding sequence is TGTGCTAGTGCCCGCCCTGGGGGGGTTTACGAGCAGTACTTC.